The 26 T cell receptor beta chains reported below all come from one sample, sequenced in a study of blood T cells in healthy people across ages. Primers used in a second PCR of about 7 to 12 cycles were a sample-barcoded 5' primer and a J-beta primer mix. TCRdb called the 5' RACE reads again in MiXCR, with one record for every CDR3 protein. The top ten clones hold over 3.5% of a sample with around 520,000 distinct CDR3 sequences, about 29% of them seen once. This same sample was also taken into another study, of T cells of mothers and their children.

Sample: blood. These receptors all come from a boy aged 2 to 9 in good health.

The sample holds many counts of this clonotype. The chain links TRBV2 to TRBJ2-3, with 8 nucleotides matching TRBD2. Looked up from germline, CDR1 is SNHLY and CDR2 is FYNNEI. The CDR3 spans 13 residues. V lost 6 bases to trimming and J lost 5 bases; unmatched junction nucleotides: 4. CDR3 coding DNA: TGTGCCAGCAGCGGGGGGGCGAGAGATACGCAGTATTTT. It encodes CASSGGARDTQYF.

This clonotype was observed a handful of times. The CDR3 region is CSARDRDRARYEQYF. Written as DNA, the CDR3 is TGCAGTGCTAGAGATCGGGACAGGGCACGATACGAGCAGTACTTC. The chain employs TRBV20-1 and TRBJ2-1; 9 nucleotides align to TRBD1. The J call is uncertain, as TRBJ2-7 better fits the DNA end. CDR1 DFQATT and CDR2 SNEGSKA come from the germline V gene (reference sequence). The CDR3 is 15 amino acids.

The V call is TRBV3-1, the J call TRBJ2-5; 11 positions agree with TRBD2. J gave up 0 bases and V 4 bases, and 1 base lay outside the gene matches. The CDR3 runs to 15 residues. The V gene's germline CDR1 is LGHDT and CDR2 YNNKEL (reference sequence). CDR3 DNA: TGTGCCAGCAGCCTACTAGCGGGGGACCAAGAGACCCAGTACTTC. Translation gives CASSLLAGDQETQYF.

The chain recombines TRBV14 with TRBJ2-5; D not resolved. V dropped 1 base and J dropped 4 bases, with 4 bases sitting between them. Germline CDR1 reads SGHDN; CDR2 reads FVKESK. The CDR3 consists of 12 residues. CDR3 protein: CASSQATETQYF. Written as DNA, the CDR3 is TGTGCCAGCAGCCAAGCAACAGAGACCCAGTACTTC.

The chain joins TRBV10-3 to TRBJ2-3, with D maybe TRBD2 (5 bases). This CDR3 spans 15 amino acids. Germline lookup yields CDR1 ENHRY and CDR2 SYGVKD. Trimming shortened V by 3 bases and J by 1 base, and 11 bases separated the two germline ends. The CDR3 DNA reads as TGTGCCATCAGTGAAGGCGGGCTCCGCACAGATACGCAGTATTTT. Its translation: CAISEGGLRTDTQYF.

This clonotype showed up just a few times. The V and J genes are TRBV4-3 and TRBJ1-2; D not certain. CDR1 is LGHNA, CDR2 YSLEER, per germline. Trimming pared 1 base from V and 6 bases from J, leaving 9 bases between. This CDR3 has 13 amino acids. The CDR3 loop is CASSQGVYDGYTF. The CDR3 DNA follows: TGCGCCAGCAGCCAAGGGGTCTACGATGGCTACACCTTC.

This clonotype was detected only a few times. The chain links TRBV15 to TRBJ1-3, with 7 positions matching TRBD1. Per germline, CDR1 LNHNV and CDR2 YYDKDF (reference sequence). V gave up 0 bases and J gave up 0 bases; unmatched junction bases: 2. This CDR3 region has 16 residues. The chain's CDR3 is CATSRDGTDSGNTIYF. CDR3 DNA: TGTGCCACCAGCAGAGATGGGACAGACTCTGGAAACACCATATATTTT.

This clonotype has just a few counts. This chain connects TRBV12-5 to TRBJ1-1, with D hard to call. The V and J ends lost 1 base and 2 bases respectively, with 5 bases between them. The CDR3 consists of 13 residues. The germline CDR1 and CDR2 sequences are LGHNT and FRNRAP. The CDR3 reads CASGLAENTEAFF. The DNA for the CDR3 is TGTGCTAGTGGTTTGGCGGAAAACACTGAAGCTTTCTTT.

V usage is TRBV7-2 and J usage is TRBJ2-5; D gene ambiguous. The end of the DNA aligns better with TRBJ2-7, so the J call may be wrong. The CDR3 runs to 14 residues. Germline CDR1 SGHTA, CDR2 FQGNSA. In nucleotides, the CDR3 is TGTGCCAGCAGCTTAGGAGCGCAGGTCCACGAGCAGTACTTC. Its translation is CASSLGAQVHEQYF.

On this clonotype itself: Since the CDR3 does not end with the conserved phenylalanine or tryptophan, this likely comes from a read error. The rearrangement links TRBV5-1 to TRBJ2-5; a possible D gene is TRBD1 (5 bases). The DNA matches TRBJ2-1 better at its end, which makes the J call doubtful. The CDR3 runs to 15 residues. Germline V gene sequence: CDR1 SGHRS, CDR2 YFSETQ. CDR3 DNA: TGCGTCAGCAACTCGGACACACTTAGGCACAATGAGCAGTTCCTC. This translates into CVSNSDTLRHNEQFL.

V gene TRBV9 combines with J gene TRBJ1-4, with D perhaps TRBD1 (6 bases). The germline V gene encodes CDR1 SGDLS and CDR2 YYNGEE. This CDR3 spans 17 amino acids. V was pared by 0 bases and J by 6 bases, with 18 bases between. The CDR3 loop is CASSVGKAGHEDEKLFF. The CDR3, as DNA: TGTGCCAGCAGCGTAGGAAAGGCGGGACATGAGGATGAAAAACTGTTTTTT.

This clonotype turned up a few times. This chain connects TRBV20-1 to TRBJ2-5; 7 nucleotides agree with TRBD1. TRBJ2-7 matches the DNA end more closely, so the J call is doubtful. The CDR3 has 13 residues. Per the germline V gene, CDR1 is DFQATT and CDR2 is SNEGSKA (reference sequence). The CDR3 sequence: CSATRDRPYEQYF. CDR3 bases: TGCAGTGCCACCCGGGACAGACCCTACGAGCAGTACTTC.

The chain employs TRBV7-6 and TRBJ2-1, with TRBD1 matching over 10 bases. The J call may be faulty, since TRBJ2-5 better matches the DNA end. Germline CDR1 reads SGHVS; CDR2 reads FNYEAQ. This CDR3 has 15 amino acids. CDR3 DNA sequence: TGTGCCAGCAGCTCTCAGACAGGGGGCGAAGAGACCCAGTACTTC. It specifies CASSSQTGGEETQYF.

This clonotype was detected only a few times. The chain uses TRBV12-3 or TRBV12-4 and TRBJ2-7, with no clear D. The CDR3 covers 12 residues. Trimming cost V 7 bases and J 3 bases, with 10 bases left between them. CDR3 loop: CASKGLGYEQYF. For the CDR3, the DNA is TGTGCCAGCAAAGGGCTCGGCTACGAGCAGTACTTC.

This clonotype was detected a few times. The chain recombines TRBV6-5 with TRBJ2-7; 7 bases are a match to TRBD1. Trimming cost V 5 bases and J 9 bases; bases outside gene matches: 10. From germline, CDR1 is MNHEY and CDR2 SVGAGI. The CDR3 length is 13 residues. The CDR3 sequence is CASSPRQGLGQYF. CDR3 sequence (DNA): TGTGCCAGCAGTCCCCGACAGGGATTAGGGCAGTACTTC.

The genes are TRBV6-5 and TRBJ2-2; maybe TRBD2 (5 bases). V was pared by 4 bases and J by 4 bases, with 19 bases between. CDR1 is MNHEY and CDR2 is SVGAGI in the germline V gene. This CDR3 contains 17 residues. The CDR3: CASSSLIASDFTGELFF. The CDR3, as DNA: TGTGCCAGCAGTTCCCTCATAGCGTCCGATTTCACCGGGGAGCTGTTTTTT.

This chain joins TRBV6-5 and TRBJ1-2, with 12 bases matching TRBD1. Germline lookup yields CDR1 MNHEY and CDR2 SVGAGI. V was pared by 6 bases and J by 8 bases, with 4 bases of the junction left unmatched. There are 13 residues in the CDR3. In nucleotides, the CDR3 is TGTGCCAGCAGCCGGGACAGGGGGCAGGGCTACACCTTC. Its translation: CASSRDRGQGYTF.

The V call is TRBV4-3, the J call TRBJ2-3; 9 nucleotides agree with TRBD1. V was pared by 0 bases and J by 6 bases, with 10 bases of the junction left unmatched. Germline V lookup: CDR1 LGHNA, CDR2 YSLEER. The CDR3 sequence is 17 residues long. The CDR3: CASSQDYGTGTTDTQYF. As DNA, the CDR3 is TGCGCCAGCAGCCAAGACTATGGGACAGGGACCACGGATACGCAGTATTTT.

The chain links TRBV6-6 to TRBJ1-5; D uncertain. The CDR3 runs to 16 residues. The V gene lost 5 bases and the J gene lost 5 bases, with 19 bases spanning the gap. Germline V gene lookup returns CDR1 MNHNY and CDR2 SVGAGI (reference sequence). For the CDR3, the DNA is TGTGCCAGCAGTATCGATGGGCCTTACATTGATCAGCCCCAGCATTTT. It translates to CASSIDGPYIDQPQHF.

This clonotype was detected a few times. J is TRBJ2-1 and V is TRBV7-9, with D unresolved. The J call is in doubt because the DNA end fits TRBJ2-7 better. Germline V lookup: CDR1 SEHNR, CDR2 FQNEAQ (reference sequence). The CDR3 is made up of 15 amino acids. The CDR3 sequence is CASSRPLQNSYEQYF. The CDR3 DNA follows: TGTGCCAGCAGCCGTCCCCTACAGAATTCATACGAGCAGTACTTC.

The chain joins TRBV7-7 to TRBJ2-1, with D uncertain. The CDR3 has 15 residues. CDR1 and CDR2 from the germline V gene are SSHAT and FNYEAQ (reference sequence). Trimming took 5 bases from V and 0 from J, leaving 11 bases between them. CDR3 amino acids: CASSMTLSSYNEQFF. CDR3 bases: TGTGCCAGCAGCATGACTCTCAGCTCCTACAATGAGCAGTTCTTC. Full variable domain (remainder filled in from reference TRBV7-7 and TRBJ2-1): GAGVSQSPRYKVTKRGQDVTLRCDPISSHATLYWYQQALGQGPEFLTYFNYEAQPDKSGLPSDRFSAERPEGSISTLTIQRTEQRDSAMYRCASSMTLSSYNEQFFGPGTRLTVL.

CDR3 in amino acids: CASSLAFLRDVKNEQYF. The CDR3 DNA reads as TGTGCCAGCAGCTTGGCTTTTCTGCGGGACGTAAAAAATGAGCAGTACTTC. The chain uses TRBV7-2 and TRBJ2-5; maybe TRBD2 (6 bases). CDR1 SGHTA and CDR2 FQGNSA come from the germline V gene. The CDR3 has 17 residues. Trimming took off 3 bases at V and 11 bases at J, with 28 bases between the two ends.

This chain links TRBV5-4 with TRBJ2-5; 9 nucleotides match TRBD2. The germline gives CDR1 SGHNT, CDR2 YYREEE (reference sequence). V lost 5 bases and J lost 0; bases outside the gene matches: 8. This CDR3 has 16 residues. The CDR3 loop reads CASSPTGLAHQETQYF. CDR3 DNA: TGTGCCAGCAGTCCGACAGGACTAGCGCACCAAGAGACCCAGTACTTC.

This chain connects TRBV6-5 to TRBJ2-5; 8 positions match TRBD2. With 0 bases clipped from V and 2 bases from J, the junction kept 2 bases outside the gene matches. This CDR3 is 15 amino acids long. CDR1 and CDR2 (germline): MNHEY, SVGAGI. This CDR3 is CASSYSASGQETQYF. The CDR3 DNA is TGTGCCAGCAGTTACTCGGCTAGCGGGCAAGAGACCCAGTACTTC.

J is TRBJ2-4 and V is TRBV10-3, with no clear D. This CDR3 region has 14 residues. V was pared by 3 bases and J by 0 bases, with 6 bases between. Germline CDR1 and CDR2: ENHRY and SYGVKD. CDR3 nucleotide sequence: TGTGCCATCAGTGATCCCTTAGCCAAAAACATTCAGTACTTC. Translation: CAISDPLAKNIQYF.

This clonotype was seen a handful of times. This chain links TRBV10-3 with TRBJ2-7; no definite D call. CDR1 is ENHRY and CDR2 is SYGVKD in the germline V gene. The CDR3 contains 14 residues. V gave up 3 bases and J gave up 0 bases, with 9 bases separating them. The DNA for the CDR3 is TGTGCCATCAGTGAAGTCAGCCACTCCTACGAGCAGTACTTC. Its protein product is CAISEVSHSYEQYF.